The 18 T cell receptor beta chains below come from one sample, sequenced in a study of blood T cell repertoires in COVID-19. Using immunoSEQ multiplex PCR, the repertoire was profiled, and TCRdb retains in-frame clones only, with some absent. The repertoire holds 95,000 or so clones, with about 86% as singletons. Material for sequencing was peripheral blood. Receptors were obtained from a man at least 80 years old with active or convalescent COVID-19.

V gene TRBV5-1 combines with J gene TRBJ2-7; weak D call: TRBD1 (5 bases). CDR3 length: 12 residues. The V end was cut by 5 bases, the J end by 4 bases, with 10 bases between. Germline CDR1 SGHRS, CDR2 YFSETQ. The CDR3: CASRGAGYEQYF. For the CDR3, the DNA is TGCGCCAGCAGAGGGGCAGGGTACGAGCAGTACTTC.

The chain couples TRBV4-2 to TRBJ2-7, with TRBD2 matching over 8 bases. Germline V gene sequence: CDR1 LGHNA, CDR2 YNFKEQ. V shed 1 base, J shed 7 bases, and the junction held 18 bases outside the gene matches. CDR3 length: 18 amino acids. In DNA form, the CDR3 reads TGTGCCAGCAGCCAAGTGAGGTATAATCGGGAGGGCCTTCGGGAGCAGTACTTC. This codes for CASSQVRYNREGLREQYF.

The V call is TRBV7-3, the J call TRBJ2-2, with D perhaps matching TRBD1 (6 bases). Trimming removed 1 base from V and 3 bases from J, with 15 bases in between. From germline, CDR1 is SGHTA and CDR2 FQGTGA. CDR3 length: 17 residues. As DNA, the CDR3 is TGTGCCAGCAGCTTAATTAGGGGCCAGGGGTACACCGGGGAGCTGTTTTTT. It encodes CASSLIRGQGYTGELFF.

This clone has a count of ten or more. This chain uses TRBV7-8 with TRBJ2-3, with 7 bases lining up with TRBD2. This CDR3 has 16 residues. Germline V lookup: CDR1 SGHVS, CDR2 FQNEAQ. The V and J ends lost 1 base and 0 bases, in that order; junction bases with no gene match: 4. The CDR3 is CASSLEGLSSTDTQYF. CDR3 in DNA: TGTGCCAGCAGCTTAGAGGGACTATCTAGCACAGATACGCAGTATTTT.

This chain links TRBV5-1 with TRBJ1-1, with D possibly TRBD1 on 6 matching bases. Germline V gene lookup returns CDR1 SGHRS and CDR2 YFSETQ. Trimming left V 4 bases short and J 4 bases short, with 8 bases between. This CDR3 is built from 12 residues. The CDR3: CASSPGATEAFF. CDR3 DNA sequence: TGCGCCAGCAGCCCAGGGGCCACTGAAGCTTTCTTT.

The V call is TRBV20-1, the J call TRBJ2-3, with 8 bases that match TRBD1. J was trimmed by 4 bases and V by 3 bases; bases with no gene match: 9. The length of the CDR3 is 15 residues. The germline V gene has CDR1 DFQATT and CDR2 SNEGSKA (reference sequence). The CDR3 nucleotides read TGCAGTGCTAGTGGGAACAGGGGGTCGGCAGATACGCAGTATTTT. This sequence encodes CSASGNRGSADTQYF.

The chain recombines TRBV6-5 with TRBJ1-1; 10 positions match TRBD1. The junction had 7 bases not matched to a gene; V was cut back by 6 bases and J by 3 bases. The CDR3 runs to 15 residues. Germline V gene lookup returns CDR1 MNHEY and CDR2 SVGAGI. CDR3 loop: CASRSGQGYYTEAFF. DNA of the CDR3: TGTGCCAGCAGGTCGGGACAGGGGTATTACACTGAAGCTTTCTTT.

The chain is built from TRBV25-1 and TRBJ1-2; no definite D call. This CDR3 contains 12 residues. CDR1 MGHDK and CDR2 SYGVNS come from the germline V gene. The V and J ends lost 6 bases and 7 bases respectively, with 12 bases between them. The CDR3 is CASRSGGLGYTF. CDR3 sequence (DNA): TGTGCCAGCAGGTCAGGAGGGCTTGGCTACACCTTC.

This clone was seen just once. The chain recombines TRBV7-2 with TRBJ1-5; a possible D gene is TRBD1 (6 bases). The CDR3 length is 15 residues. V was cut by 5 bases and J by 1 base, with 12 bases left in between. CDR1 is SGHTA, CDR2 FQGNSA, per germline. CDR3 nucleotides: TGTGCCAGCAGCAAGGACAGCAACAGCAATCAGCCCCAGCATTTT. Its protein product is CASSKDSNSNQPQHF.

A single count supports this clone. This chain connects TRBV6-2 or TRBV6-3 to TRBJ1-2; D uncertain. The V end was cut by 5 bases, the J end by 8 bases, with 27 bases between. The CDR3 covers 17 residues. The germline gives CDR1 MNHEY, CDR2 SVGEGT. The chain's CDR3 is CASSPPPPTPAVGGYTF. CDR3 DNA: TGTGCCAGCAGTCCGCCCCCCCCGACTCCAGCGGTCGGCGGCTACACCTTC.

The chain couples TRBV9 to TRBJ1-1; D uncertain. Germline values: CDR1 SGDLS, CDR2 YYNGEE. Trimming shortened V by 1 base and J by 0 bases, and 19 bases separated the two germline ends. This CDR3 spans 18 amino acids. The CDR3 DNA follows: TGTGCCAGCAGCGTATTTTTCGGCGGGGAAGGGATGAACACTGAAGCTTTCTTT. It translates to CASSVFFGGEGMNTEAFF.

This chain connects TRBV9 to TRBJ2-1; D gene ambiguous. The germline V gene encodes CDR1 SGDLS and CDR2 YYNGEE. This CDR3 has 16 amino acids. The ends were cut back, 0 bases at V and 2 bases at J, with 12 bases in the middle. CDR3 loop: CASSVVSSRAYNEQFF. Written as DNA, the CDR3 is TGTGCCAGCAGCGTAGTGAGTAGCCGAGCCTACAATGAGCAGTTCTTC.

V usage is TRBV16 and J usage is TRBJ1-1, with 9 bases matching TRBD1. The CDR3 runs to 14 residues. Germline CDR1 and CDR2: KGHSY and FQNENV. With 2 bases clipped from V and 6 bases from J, the junction kept 4 bases outside the gene matches. The CDR3 spells CASSQGTGRSEAFF. The CDR3 nucleotides read TGTGCCAGCAGCCAAGGGACAGGGAGGTCTGAAGCTTTCTTT.

The chain links TRBV7-2 to TRBJ2-1, with 9 nucleotides matching TRBD2. The CDR3 length is 14 residues. V trimming: 5 bases; J trimming: 8 bases; junction bases outside the gene matches: 7. CDR1 is SGHTA, CDR2 FQGNSA, per germline. The CDR3 region is CASSLGLARDEQFF. CDR3 DNA sequence: TGTGCCAGCAGCCTTGGACTAGCGAGAGATGAGCAGTTCTTC.

The chain links TRBV2 to TRBJ2-1, with D possibly being TRBD2 (5 bases). CDR3 length equals 15 residues. V was shortened by 6 bases and J by 8 bases, with 20 bases between the two germline ends. In germline, CDR1 is SNHLY, CDR2 FYNNEI. This CDR3 is CASSSAGLGIDEQFF. CDR3 DNA sequence: TGTGCCAGCAGCAGTGCGGGCCTCGGCATCGATGAGCAGTTCTTC.

This chain uses TRBV10-3 with TRBJ1-5; 11 bases are a match to TRBD1. V lost 6 bases, J lost 1 base, and 5 bases stayed unmatched. CDR3 length equals 16 residues. Germline V gives CDR1 ENHRY, CDR2 SYGVKD. CDR3 DNA: TGTGCCATCAGCGCCGGGACAGGGGGAAGCAATCAGCCCCAGCATTTT. Its protein is CAISAGTGGSNQPQHF.

The table lists this clone with a few counts. This chain connects TRBV19 to TRBJ1-2; D may be TRBD1 (6 bases). This CDR3 is 15 amino acids long. Germline V gives CDR1 LNHDA, CDR2 SQIVND (reference sequence). The V end was cut by 5 bases, the J end by 4 bases, with 17 bases between. CDR3 DNA sequence: TGTGCCAGTAGTCCAACGGCAGGGGTTCGCTATGGCTACACCTTC. It encodes CASSPTAGVRYGYTF.

The J gene is TRBJ2-1, the V gene TRBV19, with 11 bases identical to TRBD2. Germline loops: CDR1 LNHDA, CDR2 SQIVND (reference sequence). The length of the CDR3 is 18 residues. V shed 5 bases and J 9 bases; nucleotides not matched to a gene: 18. Here the CDR3 reads CASSSIGVAGGKDSEQFF. CDR3 DNA: TGTGCCAGTAGTTCTATAGGGGTAGCGGGAGGGAAGGACTCTGAGCAGTTCTTC.